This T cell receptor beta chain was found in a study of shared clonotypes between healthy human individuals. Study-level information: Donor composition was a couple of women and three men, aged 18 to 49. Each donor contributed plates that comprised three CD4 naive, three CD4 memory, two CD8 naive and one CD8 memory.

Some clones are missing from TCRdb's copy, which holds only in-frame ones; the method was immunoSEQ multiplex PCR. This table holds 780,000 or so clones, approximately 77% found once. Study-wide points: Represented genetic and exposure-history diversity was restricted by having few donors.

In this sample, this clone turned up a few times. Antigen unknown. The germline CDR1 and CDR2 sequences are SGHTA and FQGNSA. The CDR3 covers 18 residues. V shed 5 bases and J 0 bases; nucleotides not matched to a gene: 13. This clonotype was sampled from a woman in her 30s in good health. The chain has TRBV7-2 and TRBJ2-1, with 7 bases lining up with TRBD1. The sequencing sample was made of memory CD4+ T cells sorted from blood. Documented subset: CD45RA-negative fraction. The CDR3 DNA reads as TGTGCCAGCAGCCCCCGTGGCGACAGGGTGAGCTCCTACAATGAGCAGTTCTTC. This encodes CASSPRGDRVSSYNEQFF.